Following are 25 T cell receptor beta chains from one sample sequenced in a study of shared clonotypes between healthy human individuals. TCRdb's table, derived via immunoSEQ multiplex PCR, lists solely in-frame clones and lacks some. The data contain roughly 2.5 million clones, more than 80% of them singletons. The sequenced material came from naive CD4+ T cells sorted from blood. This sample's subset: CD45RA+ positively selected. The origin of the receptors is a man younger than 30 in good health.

Here the CDR3 reads CASSLIRKGLYNEQFF. CDR3 DNA sequence: TGTGCCAGCAGTTTAATTCGAAAGGGTCTGTACAATGAGCAGTTCTTC. This chain joins TRBV28 and TRBJ2-1; no clear D gene. V was pared by 2 bases and J by 4 bases, with 15 bases between. The CDR3 covers 16 residues. Germline V gene data show CDR1 as MDHEN and CDR2 as SYDVKM.

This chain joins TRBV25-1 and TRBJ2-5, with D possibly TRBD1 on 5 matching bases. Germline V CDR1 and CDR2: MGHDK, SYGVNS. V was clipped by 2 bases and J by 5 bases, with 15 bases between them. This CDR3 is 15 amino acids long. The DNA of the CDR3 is TGTGCCAGCAGTGAAAGCCTATTAAAGGGGGAGACCCAGTACTTC. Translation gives CASSESLLKGETQYF.

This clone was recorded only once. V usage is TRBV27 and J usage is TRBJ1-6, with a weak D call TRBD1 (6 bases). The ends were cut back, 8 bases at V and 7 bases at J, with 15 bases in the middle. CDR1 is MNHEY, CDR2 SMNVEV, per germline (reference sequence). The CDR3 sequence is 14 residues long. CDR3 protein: CASGGRDGNSPLHF. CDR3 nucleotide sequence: TGTGCCAGCGGGGGCCGGGATGGCAATTCACCCCTCCACTTT.

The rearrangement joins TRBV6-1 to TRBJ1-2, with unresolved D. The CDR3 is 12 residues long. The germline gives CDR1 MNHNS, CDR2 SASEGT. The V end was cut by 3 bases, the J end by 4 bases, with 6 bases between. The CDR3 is CASSDWSYGYTF. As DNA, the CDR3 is TGTGCCAGCAGTGACTGGAGCTATGGCTACACCTTC.

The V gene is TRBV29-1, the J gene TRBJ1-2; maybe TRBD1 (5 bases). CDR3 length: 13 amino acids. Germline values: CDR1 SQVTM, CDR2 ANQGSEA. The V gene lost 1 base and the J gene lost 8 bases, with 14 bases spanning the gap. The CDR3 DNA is TGCAGCGTTGAAGTCCAGGGAAAAGGGGGCTACACCTTC. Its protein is CSVEVQGKGGYTF.

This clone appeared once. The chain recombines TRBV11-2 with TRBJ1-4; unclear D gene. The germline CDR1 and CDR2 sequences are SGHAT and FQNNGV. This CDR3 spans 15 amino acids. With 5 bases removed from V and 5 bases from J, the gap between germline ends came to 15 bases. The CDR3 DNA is TGTGCCAGCAGCCCACGGAGAACGCCGAATGAAAAACTGTTTTTT. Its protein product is CASSPRRTPNEKLFF.

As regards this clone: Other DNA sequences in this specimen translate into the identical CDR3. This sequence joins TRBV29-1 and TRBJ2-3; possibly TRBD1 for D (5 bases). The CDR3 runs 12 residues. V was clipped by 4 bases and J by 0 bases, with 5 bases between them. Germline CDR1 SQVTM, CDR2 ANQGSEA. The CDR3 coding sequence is TGCAGCGTTGGACAGAGCACAGATACGCAGTATTTT. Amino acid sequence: CSVGQSTDTQYF.

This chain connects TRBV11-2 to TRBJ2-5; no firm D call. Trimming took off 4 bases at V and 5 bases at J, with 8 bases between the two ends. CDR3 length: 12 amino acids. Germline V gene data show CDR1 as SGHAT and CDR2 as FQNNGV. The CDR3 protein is CASSSMEETQYF. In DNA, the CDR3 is TGTGCCAGCAGCTCGATGGAGGAGACCCAGTACTTC.

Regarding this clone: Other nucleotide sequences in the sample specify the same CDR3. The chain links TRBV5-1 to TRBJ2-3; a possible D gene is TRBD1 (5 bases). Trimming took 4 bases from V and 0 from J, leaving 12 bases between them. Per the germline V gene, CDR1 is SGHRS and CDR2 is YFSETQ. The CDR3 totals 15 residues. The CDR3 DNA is TGCGCCAGCAGCCCGTGGACATCTAGCACAGATACGCAGTATTTT. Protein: CASSPWTSSTDTQYF.

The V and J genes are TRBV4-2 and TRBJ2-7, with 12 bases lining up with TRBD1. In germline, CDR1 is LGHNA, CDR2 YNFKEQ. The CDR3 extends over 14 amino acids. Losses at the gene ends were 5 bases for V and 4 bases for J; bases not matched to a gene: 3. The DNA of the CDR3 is TGTGCCAGCAGCAGGGACAGGGGGCCGTACGAGCAGTACTTC. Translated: CASSRDRGPYEQYF.

The DNA of the CDR3 is TGTGCCAGCAGTGCTAGCGGAACTTACACAGATACGCAGTATTTT. Protein product: CASSASGTYTDTQYF. The chain recombines TRBV2 with TRBJ2-3; TRBD2 aligns across 7 bases. CDR1 is SNHLY, CDR2 FYNNEI, per germline. This CDR3 contains 15 residues. V lost 4 bases and J lost 2; bases outside the gene matches: 6.

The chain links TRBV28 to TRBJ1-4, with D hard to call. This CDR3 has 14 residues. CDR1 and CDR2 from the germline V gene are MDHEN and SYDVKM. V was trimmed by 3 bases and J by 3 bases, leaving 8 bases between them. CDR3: CASSFVGPNEKLFF. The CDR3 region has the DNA TGTGCCAGCAGTTTTGTTGGACCTAATGAAAAACTGTTTTTT.

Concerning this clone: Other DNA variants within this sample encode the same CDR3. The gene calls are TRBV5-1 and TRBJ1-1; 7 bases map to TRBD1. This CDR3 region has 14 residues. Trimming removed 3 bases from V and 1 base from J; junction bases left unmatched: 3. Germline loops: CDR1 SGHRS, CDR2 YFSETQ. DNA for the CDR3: TGCGCCAGCAGCTCGACAGGGCAGAACACTGAAGCTTTCTTT. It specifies CASSSTGQNTEAFF. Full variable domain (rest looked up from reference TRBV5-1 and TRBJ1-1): KAGVTQTPRYLIKTRGQQVTLSCSPISGHRSVSWYQQTPGQGLQFLFEYFSETQRNKGNFPGRFSGRQFSNSRSEMNVSTLELGDSALYLCASSSTGQNTEAFFGQGTRLTVV.

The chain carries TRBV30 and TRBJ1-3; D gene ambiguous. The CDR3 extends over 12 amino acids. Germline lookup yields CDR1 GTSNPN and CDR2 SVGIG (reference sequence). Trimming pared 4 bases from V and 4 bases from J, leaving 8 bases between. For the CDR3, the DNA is TGTGCCTGGACGGTTGTGGGAAACACCATATATTTT. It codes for CAWTVVGNTIYF.

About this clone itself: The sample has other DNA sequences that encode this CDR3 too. Written as DNA, the CDR3 is TGTGCCAGCAGTTTCGGTCAGCCCCAGCATTTT. It is translated as CASSFGQPQHF. The rearrangement joins TRBV6-6 to TRBJ1-5; D gene uncertain. Germline V gene lookup returns CDR1 MNHNY and CDR2 SVGAGI (reference sequence). The CDR3 is 11 residues long. The V gene lost 4 bases and the J gene lost 6 bases, with 4 bases spanning the gap.

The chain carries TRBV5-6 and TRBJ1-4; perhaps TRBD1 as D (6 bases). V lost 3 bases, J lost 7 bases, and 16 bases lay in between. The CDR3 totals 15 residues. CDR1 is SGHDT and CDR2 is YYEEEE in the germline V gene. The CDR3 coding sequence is TGTGCCAGCAGCTCGACGTCTGGGGGCAGTGAAAAACTGTTTTTT. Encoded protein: CASSSTSGGSEKLFF.

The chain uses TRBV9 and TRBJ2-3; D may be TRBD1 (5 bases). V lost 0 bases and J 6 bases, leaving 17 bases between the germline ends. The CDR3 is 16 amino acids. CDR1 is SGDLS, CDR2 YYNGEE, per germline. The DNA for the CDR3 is TGTGCCAGCAGCGTAGGTGGGGCGCGACGCGCGGATACGCAGTATTTT. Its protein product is CASSVGGARRADTQYF.

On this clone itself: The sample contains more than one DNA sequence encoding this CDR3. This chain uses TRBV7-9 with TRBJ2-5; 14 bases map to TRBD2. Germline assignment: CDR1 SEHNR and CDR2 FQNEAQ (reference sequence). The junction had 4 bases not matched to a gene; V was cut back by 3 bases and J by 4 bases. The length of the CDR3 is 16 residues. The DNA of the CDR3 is TGTGCCAGCAGCTTGGGACTAGCGGGAGTCGGAGAGACCCAGTACTTC. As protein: CASSLGLAGVGETQYF.

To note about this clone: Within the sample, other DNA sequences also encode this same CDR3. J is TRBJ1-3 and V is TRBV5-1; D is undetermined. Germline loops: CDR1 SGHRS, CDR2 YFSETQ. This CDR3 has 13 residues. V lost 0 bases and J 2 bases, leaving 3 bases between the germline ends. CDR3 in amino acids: CASSLGAGNTIYF. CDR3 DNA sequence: TGCGCCAGCAGCTTGGGTGCTGGAAACACCATATATTTT.

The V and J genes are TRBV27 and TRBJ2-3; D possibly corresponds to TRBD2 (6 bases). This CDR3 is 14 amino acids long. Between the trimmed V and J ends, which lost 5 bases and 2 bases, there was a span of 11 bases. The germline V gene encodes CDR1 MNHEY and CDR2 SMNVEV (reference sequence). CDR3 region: CASSAIAVTDTQYF. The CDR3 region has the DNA TGTGCCAGCAGTGCTATAGCGGTCACAGATACGCAGTATTTT.

CDR3: CASSGGRKGSYEQYF. The CDR3 DNA is TGTGCCAGCAGTGGGGGTCGGAAGGGTTCCTACGAGCAGTACTTC. The chain joins TRBV6-1 to TRBJ2-7; D unclear. The CDR3 consists of 15 residues. CDR1 is MNHNS and CDR2 is SASEGT in the germline V gene. Deletions cut 4 bases from V and 1 base from J, with 14 bases between.

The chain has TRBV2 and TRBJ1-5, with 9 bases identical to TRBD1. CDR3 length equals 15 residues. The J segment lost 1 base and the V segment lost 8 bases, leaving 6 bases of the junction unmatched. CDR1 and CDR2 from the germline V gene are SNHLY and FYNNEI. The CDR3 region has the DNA TGTGCCAGCGGGGGACAGGGTTTGAGCAATCAGCCCCAGCATTTT. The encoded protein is CASGGQGLSNQPQHF.

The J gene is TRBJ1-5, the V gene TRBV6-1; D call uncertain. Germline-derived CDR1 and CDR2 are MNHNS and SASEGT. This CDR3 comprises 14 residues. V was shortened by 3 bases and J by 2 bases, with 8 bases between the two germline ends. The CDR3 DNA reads TGTGCCAGCAGTGACAGAGATCGCAATCAGCCCCAGCATTTT. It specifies CASSDRDRNQPQHF.

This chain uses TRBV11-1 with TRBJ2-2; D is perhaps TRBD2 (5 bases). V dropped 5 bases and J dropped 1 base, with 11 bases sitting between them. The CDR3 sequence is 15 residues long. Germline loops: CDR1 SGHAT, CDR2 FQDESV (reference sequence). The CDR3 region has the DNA TGTGCCAGCAGCCTTTTCGCGGGGAACACCGGGGAGCTGTTTTTT. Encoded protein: CASSLFAGNTGELFF.

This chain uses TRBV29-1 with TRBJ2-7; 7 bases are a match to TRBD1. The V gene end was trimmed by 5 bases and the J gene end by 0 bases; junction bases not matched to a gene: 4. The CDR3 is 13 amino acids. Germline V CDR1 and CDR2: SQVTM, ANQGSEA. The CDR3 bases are TGCAGCGTTTGGACAGGCGGCTCCTACGAGCAGTACTTC. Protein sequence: CSVWTGGSYEQYF.